The clone carrying this TCR beta chain occurred a few times. The data stem from a study of cytomegalovirus exposure and HLA in healthy donors. The primer mix had 60 Vbeta and 13 Jbeta primers. Here immunoSEQ multiplex PCR was the method, and the copy in TCRdb shows in-frame clones only, minus some. The repertoire holds some 130,000 clones, with about two thirds as singletons. This CDR3 comprises 15 residues. Germline V lookup: CDR1 GTSNPN, CDR2 SVGIG (reference sequence). Trimming removed 0 bases from V and 10 bases from J, with 16 bases in between. V and J are TRBV30 and TRBJ1-6; TRBD1 might be the D (6 bases). The sequenced sample was PBMCs. The sequence came from a human donor in good health. CDR3 nucleotides: TGTGCCTGGAGTGTAGGGGGGGCGCTAGGATCACCCCTCCACTTT. This codes for CAWSVGGALGSPLHF.